The 32 T cell receptor beta chains given below trace back to one sample, sequenced in a study of blood T cell repertoires in COVID-19 (dated by TCRdb to about 2020). Libraries came from the immunoSEQ multiplex PCR assay. TCRdb took over this immuneACCESS table, retaining in-frame rearrangements with V and J assigned. Such tables are incomplete; in checked studies, under half of the missing clones stem from an unresolved V gene, and the remainder is unexplained. A total of 200,000 to 250,000 clones appear in this sample, about 82% of them only once. Over 9% of the sample rests with the top ten. Sequencing was performed on peripheral blood. The source is an elderly man with acute or convalescent COVID-19.

This clone showed up just a few times. The V and J genes are TRBV28 and TRBJ1-2, with TRBD1 identical over 7 bases. This CDR3 region has 14 residues. CDR1 is MDHEN and CDR2 is SYDVKM in the germline V gene. Unmatched junction bases numbered 9, after V lost 6 bases and J lost 5 bases. CDR3: CASSYGGQTYGYTF. In DNA form, the CDR3 reads TGTGCCAGCAGCTATGGGGGACAGACATATGGCTACACCTTC.

The chain uses TRBV5-5 and TRBJ2-7; 9 bases map to TRBD1. This CDR3 contains 14 residues. From germline, CDR1 is SGHKS and CDR2 YYEKEE (reference sequence). After removal of 4 bases from V and 4 bases from J, the junction contained 6 bases not matched to a gene. CDR3 protein: CASSTGTGSYEQYF. In DNA form, the CDR3 reads TGTGCCAGCAGCACCGGGACAGGGTCGTACGAGCAGTACTTC.

The V call is TRBV5-1, the J call TRBJ2-1; D possibly corresponds to TRBD1 (6 bases). Germline V gene data show CDR1 as SGHRS and CDR2 as YFSETQ. The CDR3 spans 15 residues. V was shortened by 3 bases and J by 3 bases, with 13 bases between the two germline ends. The CDR3 DNA reads as TGCGCCAGCAGCTCGCGGACAGAATTCTACAATGAGCAGTTCTTC. It specifies CASSSRTEFYNEQFF.

The chain recombines TRBV5-1 with TRBJ2-1; weak D call: TRBD2 (6 bases). The CDR3 runs to 16 residues. Deletions cut 4 bases from V and 0 bases from J, with 14 bases between. Germline loops: CDR1 SGHRS, CDR2 YFSETQ. The CDR3 DNA reads TGCGCCAGCAGCGACTTTAGCGGAAGCTCCTACAATGAGCAGTTCTTC. Protein sequence: CASSDFSGSSYNEQFF.

The chain joins TRBV7-8 to TRBJ2-3; TRBD1 agrees at 9 bases. Germline CDR1 reads SGHVS; CDR2 reads FQNEAQ. This CDR3 region has 17 residues. V shed 1 base, J shed 8 bases, and the junction held 13 bases outside the gene matches. The CDR3 region has the DNA TGTGCCAGCAGCTTAGGGGCTCCGGGACAGGGAGCATTTACGCAGTATTTT. Its translation: CASSLGAPGQGAFTQYF.

The rearrangement uses TRBV27 and TRBJ1-2; 8 bases align to TRBD1. The CDR3 loop spans 16 amino acids. Germline CDR1 is MNHEY and CDR2 is SMNVEV (reference sequence). After removal of 3 bases from V and 2 bases from J, the junction contained 8 bases not matched to a gene. The CDR3 bases are TGTGCCAGCAGTTTCGGACAGGGCCAGCCGAACTATGGCTACACCTTC. It encodes CASSFGQGQPNYGYTF.

V and J are TRBV6-5 and TRBJ2-5; 9 bases fit TRBD1. The CDR3 has 15 amino acids. The junction had 8 bases not matched to a gene; V was cut back by 8 bases and J by 1 base. Germline CDR1 reads MNHEY; CDR2 reads SVGAGI. The CDR3 DNA follows: TGTGCCAGCCGACGGACAGGGGCCAGCCAAGAGACCCAGTACTTC. Protein product: CASRRTGASQETQYF.

In its sample, this clone was seen a few times. The chain recombines TRBV6-5 with TRBJ1-6; D unclear. This CDR3 contains 14 residues. CDR1 is MNHEY, CDR2 SVGAGI, per germline. Trimming took 4 bases from V and 9 from J, leaving 13 bases between them. The DNA for the CDR3 is TGTGCCAGCAGTTCACGGGTATCGGGTTCACCCCTCCACTTT. Encoded protein: CASSSRVSGSPLHF.

The chain carries TRBV27 and TRBJ1-2, with D possibly TRBD1 on 6 matching bases. CDR3 length: 14 amino acids. Trimming took off 6 bases at V and 2 bases at J, with 13 bases between the two ends. Germline values: CDR1 MNHEY, CDR2 SMNVEV (reference sequence). This chain's CDR3 is CASSLRGMNYGYTF. The CDR3 DNA is TGTGCCAGCAGCCTAAGGGGGATGAACTATGGCTACACCTTC.

The V call is TRBV5-1, the J call TRBJ2-7; TRBD2 aligns across 11 bases. The length of the CDR3 is 16 residues. Germline lookup yields CDR1 SGHRS and CDR2 YFSETQ. J was trimmed by 6 bases and V by 0 bases; bases with no gene match: 8. The CDR3 sequence is CASSLEGSGRAVEQYF. CDR3 sequence (DNA): TGCGCCAGCAGCTTGGAGGGTAGCGGGAGGGCAGTCGAGCAGTACTTC.

The chain joins TRBV3-1 (or the pseudogene TRBV3-2) to TRBJ1-4, with a weak D call TRBD1 (6 bases). The CDR3 runs to 15 residues. Germline CDR1 reads LGHDT; CDR2 reads YNNKEL (reference sequence). V dropped 4 bases and J dropped 4 bases, with 13 bases sitting between them. The CDR3 is CASSPGQPINEKLFF. CDR3 bases: TGTGCCAGCAGCCCGGGACAACCCATTAATGAAAAACTGTTTTTT.

This clone was seen a single time. This chain uses TRBV11-1 with TRBJ1-2; 7 nucleotides agree with TRBD1. The CDR3 is 15 amino acids. The germline V gene has CDR1 SGHAT and CDR2 FQDESV (reference sequence). The J segment lost 0 bases and the V segment lost 5 bases, leaving 6 bases of the junction unmatched. CDR3 sequence reads: CASSLTGASNYGYTF. CDR3 in DNA: TGTGCCAGCAGCCTTACAGGGGCTTCTAACTATGGCTACACCTTC.

V is TRBV2 and J is TRBJ1-5, with D maybe TRBD1 (6 bases). V dropped 8 bases and J dropped 5 bases, with 13 bases sitting between them. The length of the CDR3 is 13 residues. In germline, CDR1 is SNHLY, CDR2 FYNNEI. Here the CDR3 DNA reads TGTGCCAGCCAGCAGGGGTCGGATCAGCCCCAGCATTTT. Translating it yields CASQQGSDQPQHF.

The rearrangement links TRBV19 to TRBJ2-7, with a weak D call TRBD1 (5 bases). V dropped 4 bases and J dropped 0 bases, with 13 bases sitting between them. CDR3 size: 15 residues. Germline CDR1 LNHDA, CDR2 SQIVND (reference sequence). CDR3 in amino acids: CASSRARASSYEQYF. The CDR3 DNA is TGTGCCAGTAGTAGGGCCAGGGCCAGCTCCTACGAGCAGTACTTC.

This chain connects TRBV28 to TRBJ1-2, with TRBD1 matching over 8 bases. The CDR3 runs 15 residues. V gave up 5 bases and J gave up 3 bases; unmatched junction bases: 8. Germline CDR1 MDHEN, CDR2 SYDVKM. CDR3: CASSTRTGKDYGYTF. In nucleotides, the CDR3 is TGTGCCAGCAGTACCCGGACAGGGAAGGACTATGGCTACACCTTC.

Of note for this clone: Other nucleotide sequences from this sample produce the same CDR3. The chain has TRBV19 and TRBJ2-7; D might be TRBD2 (6 bases). CDR3 length equals 13 residues. The V gene lost 3 bases and the J gene lost 0 bases, with 6 bases spanning the gap. CDR1 is LNHDA and CDR2 is SQIVND in the germline V gene (reference sequence). DNA of the CDR3: TGTGCCAGTAGTATCGGGGGCTCCTACGAGCAGTACTTC. Translated, it gives CASSIGGSYEQYF.

J is TRBJ2-1 and V is TRBV3-1 (or the pseudogene TRBV3-2), with TRBD2 matching over 12 bases. Germline values: CDR1 LGHDT, CDR2 YNNKEL (reference sequence). Trimming took 6 bases from V and 6 from J; bases not matched to a gene: 6. The CDR3 is 15 amino acids. CDR3 coding DNA: TGTGCCAGCAGTACGACTAGCGGGAGATCCAATGAGCAGTTCTTC. Its translation: CASSTTSGRSNEQFF.

The V and J genes are TRBV27 and TRBJ1-2, with TRBD1 as a possible D gene (5 bases). The length of the CDR3 is 14 residues. CDR1 is MNHEY and CDR2 is SMNVEV in the germline V gene (reference sequence). V lost 3 bases, J lost 5 bases, and 13 bases lay in between. The CDR3 coding sequence is TGTGCCAGCAGTTTTGCTGGGGCGCATTATGGCTACACCTTC. Translating it yields CASSFAGAHYGYTF.

CDR3 nucleotide sequence: TGTGCCAGCAGTTTGGGGACAGGGAGGCTAAAACTGTTTTTT. It is translated as CASSLGTGRLKLFF. V gene TRBV28 combines with J gene TRBJ1-4; 9 positions agree with TRBD1. CDR1 and CDR2 (germline): MDHEN, SYDVKM. The CDR3 covers 14 residues. Trimming at V came to 3 bases and at J to 10 bases, leaving 6 bases not matched to a gene.

The chain has TRBV3-1 (or the pseudogene TRBV3-2) and TRBJ2-7; 12 nucleotides line up with TRBD2. CDR3 length: 13 residues. Germline V gene sequence: CDR1 LGHDT, CDR2 YNNKEL (reference sequence). The V and J ends lost 6 bases and 4 bases, in that order; junction bases with no gene match: 1. The CDR3 is CASRTSGRYEQYF. The DNA for the CDR3 is TGTGCCAGCAGGACTAGCGGGAGATACGAGCAGTACTTC.

This chain links TRBV9 with TRBJ2-2; TRBD2 might be the D (5 bases). Germline V gene sequence: CDR1 SGDLS, CDR2 YYNGEE. The CDR3 has 16 residues. The V gene lost 0 bases and the J gene lost 0 bases, with 9 bases spanning the gap. CDR3 coding DNA: TGTGCCAGCAGCGTAGAGCCTAGCCCGAACACCGGGGAGCTGTTTTTT. It encodes CASSVEPSPNTGELFF.

The chain is built from TRBV5-8 and TRBJ2-1; D is unclear. This CDR3 has 14 amino acids. The V end lost 4 bases, the J end lost 3 bases, and 11 bases lay between the germline ends. Germline lookup yields CDR1 SGHTS and CDR2 YDEGEE. The CDR3 bases are TGTGCCAGCAGCCGCAGGCAGTACTACAATGAGCAGTTCTTC. Its translation: CASSRRQYYNEQFF.

The genes are TRBV2 and TRBJ1-2, with a weak D call TRBD1 (6 bases). The ends were cut back, 1 base at V and 8 bases at J, with 14 bases in the middle. The V gene's germline CDR1 is SNHLY and CDR2 FYNNEI. The CDR3 totals 14 residues. The CDR3: CASSEGRGARGYTF. CDR3 nucleotides: TGTGCCAGCAGTGAAGGCAGGGGCGCGAGGGGCTACACCTTC.

This clone was counted only a few times. The chain carries TRBV6-5 and TRBJ2-2, with a possible D match to TRBD1 (6 bases). Germline lookup yields CDR1 MNHEY and CDR2 SVGAGI. V shed 4 bases and J shed 2 bases, with 11 bases lying between them. The CDR3 is made up of 15 amino acids. Here the CDR3 DNA reads TGTGCCAGCAGTTCCGGGACACTCAACACCGGGGAGCTGTTTTTT. This translates into CASSSGTLNTGELFF.

The chain is built from TRBV4-3 and TRBJ2-1; 8 bases match TRBD1. The junction had 4 bases not matched to a gene; V was cut back by 0 bases and J by 3 bases. The CDR3 has 16 amino acids. Germline-derived CDR1 and CDR2 are LGHNA and YSLEER. CDR3 amino acids: CASSQEWGTGYNEQFF. The CDR3 DNA reads as TGCGCCAGCAGCCAAGAGTGGGGGACAGGCTACAATGAGCAGTTCTTC.

The chain carries TRBV25-1 and TRBJ1-4, with TRBD1 as a possible D gene (6 bases). CDR1 and CDR2 (germline): MGHDK, SYGVNS. The CDR3 runs 15 residues. The V end was cut by 6 bases, the J end by 11 bases, with 22 bases between. The CDR3 DNA follows: TGTGCCAGCAGAGACATGACAGGCACTTTTGGGAAACTGTTTTTT. This encodes CASRDMTGTFGKLFF.

The chain recombines TRBV10-2 with TRBJ1-2, with 12 nucleotides matching TRBD1. Germline values: CDR1 WSHSY, CDR2 SAAADI. With V trimmed by 3 bases and J by 0 bases, 5 bases remained unmatched. There are 17 residues in the CDR3. CDR3 nucleotide sequence: TGCGCCAGCAGTGAACGGGACAGGGGGCGAGCTAACTATGGCTACACCTTC. Amino acids: CASSERDRGRANYGYTF.

The chain has TRBV21-1 and TRBJ1-5; the DNA was not compared with TRBD1, the D call given in the table. TRBV21-1 is deemed a pseudogene. The CDR3 is 16 residues long. This CDR3 is CASSFRTGVGTQPQHF. The CDR3, as DNA: TGTGCCAGCAGCTTCCGGACAGGGGTCGGCACTCAGCCCCAGCATTTT.

This clone occurred once. Other DNA sequences from this sample encode an identical CDR3 as well. The chain uses TRBV5-1 and TRBJ2-7; 9 nucleotides line up with TRBD1. Germline loops: CDR1 SGHRS, CDR2 YFSETQ. This CDR3 spans 14 amino acids. The V and J ends lost 4 bases and 1 base, in that order; junction bases with no gene match: 3. The chain's CDR3 is CASSSGTGSYEQYF. CDR3 in DNA: TGCGCCAGCAGCAGTGGGACAGGGTCCTACGAGCAGTACTTC.

The rearrangement links TRBV6-5 to TRBJ1-1; a weak D match, TRBD1 (6 bases). The V gene lost 4 bases and the J gene lost 4 bases, with 13 bases spanning the gap. Looked up from germline, CDR1 is MNHEY and CDR2 is SVGAGI. This CDR3 contains 14 residues. The CDR3 DNA sequence: TGTGCCAGCAGTTTGGGGGGGCAGCTCACTGAAGCTTTCTTT. Residues: CASSLGGQLTEAFF.

The table lists this clone with a few counts. CDR3 region: CASSWIPGQHEAFF. CDR3 sequence (DNA): TGTGCCAGCAGTTGGATACCGGGACAACATGAAGCTTTCTTT. The chain carries TRBV6-5 and TRBJ1-1, with D possibly TRBD1 on 6 matching bases. V was pared by 4 bases and J by 7 bases, with 16 bases between. Per germline, CDR1 MNHEY and CDR2 SVGAGI. There are 14 residues in the CDR3.

The chain carries TRBV28 and TRBJ2-5; 8 bases line up with TRBD1. V shed 6 bases and J 3 bases; nucleotides not matched to a gene: 3. Germline CDR1 and CDR2: MDHEN and SYDVKM. The CDR3 totals 13 residues. For the CDR3, the DNA is TGTGCCAGCAGCCACAGGGGGGAAGAGACCCAGTACTTC. Translated, it gives CASSHRGEETQYF. The variable domain in full, with the rest retrieved from reference TRBV28 and TRBJ2-5, is DVKVTQSSRYLVKRTGEKVFLECVQDMDHENMFWYRQDPGLGLRLIYFSYDVKMKEKGDIPEGYSVSREKKERFSLILESASTNQTSMYLCASSHRGEETQYFGPGTRLLVL.